A selection of T cell receptor beta chains follows, all from one sample in a study of technical replicates of blood from a handful of donors. Profiled with immunoSEQ multiplex PCR; TCRdb holds only in-frame clones, not every one. The sample includes approximately 88,000 clones, roughly 94% seen only once; the top ten take around 0.25%. The specimen was T cells isolated from PBMCs. These receptors were taken from a human donor in good health. Each CDR3 is given with its conserved first and last residue. A D gene is named only where the DNA matches it firmly. Only part of the rows carry a size: once, few, many, or a class if the clone is expanded.

d_gene	abundance	v_gene	j_gene	CDR3aa	CDR3nt
TRBD2	NA	TRBV2	TRBJ2-2	CASSWRGSTTSGELFF	TGTGCCAGCAGCTGGCGGGGGTCAACAACCTCAGGGGAGCTGTTTTTT
NA	NA	TRBV19	TRBJ2-1	CASSIGPGASFFF	TGTGCCAGTAGTATAGGACCGGGAGCGTCTTTCTTCTTC
NA	NA	TRBV9	TRBJ2-1	CASSVEVGRYNEQFF	TGTGCCAGCAGCGTAGAAGTTGGGAGGTACAATGAGCAGTTCTTC
TRBD2	NA	TRBV7-9	TRBJ2-1	CASSLISSAGGAYNEQFF	TGTGCCAGCAGCTTAATTTCATCTGCGGGGGGCGCCTACAATGAGCAGTTCTTC
NA	NA	TRBV7-8	TRBJ1-1	CASNLELGGEAFF	TGTGCCAGCAACCTCGAATTGGGGGGTGAAGCTTTCTTT
NA	NA	TRBV6-1	TRBJ2-7	CASRGVSVAYEQYF	TGTGCCAGCAGAGGGGTGTCCGTCGCCTACGAGCAGTACTTC
TRBD2	few	TRBV7-6	TRBJ2-7	CASSSHSGLGYEQYF	TGTGCCAGCAGCTCACATTCGGGACTAGGCTACGAGCAGTACTTC
NA	NA	TRBV7-9	TRBJ2-7	CASSLPELYRSHYEQYF	TGTGCCAGCAGCTTACCTGAACTGTATAGGAGCCACTACGAGCAGTACTTC
TRBD1	NA	TRBV2	TRBJ1-1	CASSPTGGAGGTEAFF	TGTGCCAGCAGCCCGACAGGGGGCGCGGGGGGCACTGAAGCTTTCTTT
TRBD2	NA	TRBV5-5	TRBJ2-3	CASSLAGGPDTQYF	TGTGCCAGCAGCTTAGCGGGGGGGCCAGATACGCAGTATTTT
NA	NA	TRBV5-8	TRBJ2-1	CASSPISYSSYNEQFF	TGTGCCAGCAGCCCCATCAGTTACAGCTCCTACAATGAGCAGTTCTTC
NA	NA	TRBV7-9	TRBJ2-1	CASSLSGRVYNEQFF	TGTGCCAGCAGCTTATCGGGCAGGGTATACAATGAGCAGTTCTTC
NA	once	TRBV10-3	TRBJ2-3	CAIRGAGSTDTQYF	TGTGCCATCAGGGGCGCCGGGAGTACAGATACGCAGTATTTT
NA	NA	TRBV27	TRBJ1-3	CASSLSGVAYGSGNTIYF	TGTGCCAGCAGTTTATCGGGAGTAGCGTATGGATCTGGAAACACCATATATTTT
TRBD2	NA	TRBV29-1	TRBJ2-7	CSAGWRLAGDEQYF	TGCAGCGCGGGATGGAGACTAGCGGGAGACGAGCAGTACTTC
TRBD1	NA	TRBV28	TRBJ1-2	CASSLTGTAYGYTF	TGTGCCAGCAGTTTAACCGGGACAGCCTATGGCTACACCTTC
TRBD2	NA	TRBV28	TRBJ2-3	CASGRLAGVDTQYF	TGTGCCAGCGGTCGACTAGCGGGAGTGGATACGCAGTATTTT
TRBD1	NA	TRBV10-3	TRBJ1-2	CAINPGQGAQGYTF	TGTGCCATCAATCCGGGACAGGGGGCCCAAGGCTACACCTTC
TRBD1	NA	TRBV12-5	TRBJ1-2	CASGLVSGGIYGYTF	TGTGCTAGTGGTTTGGTATCAGGGGGGATCTATGGCTACACCTTC
NA	NA	TRBV6-6	TRBJ1-3	CASTEAGGNTIYF	TGTGCCAGCACTGAGGCCGGCGGAAACACCATATATTTT
NA	NA	TRBV6-1	TRBJ2-1	CASSVEDSAYNEQFF	TGTGCCAGCAGCGTAGAGGATAGCGCATACAATGAGCAGTTCTTC
NA	NA	TRBV7-9	TRBJ2-5	CASSARTDQETQYF	TGTGCCAGCAGCGCTCGGACAGACCAAGAGACCCAGTACTTC